The 8 T cell receptor beta chains listed next were all sequenced from one sample in a study of cytomegalovirus exposure and HLA in healthy donors. Use of 60 Vbeta and 13 Jbeta primers characterized the PCR. Assay: immunoSEQ multiplex PCR; the TCRdb copy retains only in-frame clones and omits some. The sample contains around 150,000 clones, 60% to 85% of which appear only once. Source material: PBMCs. The receptors come from a woman in her fifties or sixties in good health and CMV-seropositive.

The chain links TRBV25-1 to TRBJ2-3; D uncertain. Trimming stripped 4 bases from V and 0 bases from J, with 14 bases between. Germline CDR1 is MGHDK and CDR2 is SYGVNS. This CDR3 comprises 16 residues. DNA for the CDR3: TGTGCCAGCAGTGCCCTGAATGCGGATAGCACAGATACGCAGTATTTT. Amino acids: CASSALNADSTDTQYF.

This chain joins TRBV2 and TRBJ1-1, with 8 bases aligning to TRBD1. This CDR3 spans 14 amino acids. The germline gives CDR1 SNHLY, CDR2 FYNNEI. J gave up 1 base and V 8 bases, and 6 bases lay outside the gene matches. CDR3 region: CASGRGQGNTEAFF. The CDR3, as DNA: TGTGCCAGCGGGAGAGGACAGGGGAACACTGAAGCTTTCTTT.

V is TRBV11-2 and J is TRBJ1-5; D ambiguous. Germline V gene sequence: CDR1 SGHAT, CDR2 FQNNGV. This CDR3 region has 14 residues. The V end lost 1 base, the J end lost 0 bases, and 4 bases lay between the germline ends. This chain's CDR3 is CASSLAPSNQPQHF. For the CDR3, the DNA is TGTGCCAGCAGCTTAGCTCCTAGCAATCAGCCCCAGCATTTT.

Regarding this clone: This sample also contains other DNA sequences that code for the same CDR3. The gene calls are TRBV7-9 and TRBJ1-4, with D maybe TRBD1 (6 bases). The CDR3 covers 14 residues. Germline CDR1 reads SEHNR; CDR2 reads FQNEAQ (reference sequence). V was shortened by 5 bases and J by 7 bases, with 14 bases between the two germline ends. The chain's CDR3 is CASSIRGGAEKLFF. For the CDR3, the DNA is TGTGCCAGCAGCATACGTGGGGGGGCTGAAAAACTGTTTTTT.

The table lists this clone with a count of one. V and J are TRBV29-1 and TRBJ2-7; TRBD1 matches 8 bases. Trimming took 7 bases from V and 7 from J; bases not matched to a gene: 9. The CDR3 loop spans 12 amino acids. Germline loops: CDR1 SQVTM, CDR2 ANQGSEA. This chain's CDR3 is CSASGGPWEQYF. The DNA for the CDR3 is TGCAGCGCCTCAGGGGGCCCATGGGAGCAGTACTTC.

This clone was observed a few times. The genes are TRBV5-4 and TRBJ2-3, with 9 bases aligning to TRBD2. Per germline, CDR1 SGHNT and CDR2 YYREEE (reference sequence). Trimming cost V 0 bases and J 0 bases; bases outside gene matches: 11. The CDR3 sequence is 19 residues long. This CDR3 reads CASSLVAWASGASTDTQYF. The DNA of the CDR3 is TGTGCCAGCAGCTTGGTAGCCTGGGCTAGCGGGGCAAGCACAGATACGCAGTATTTT.

The rearrangement joins TRBV6-1 to TRBJ2-2; D is unclear. V lost 7 bases, J lost 0 bases, and 3 bases lay in between. The CDR3 covers 12 residues. Germline V gene data show CDR1 as MNHNS and CDR2 as SASEGT. The chain's CDR3 is CASTSNTGELFF. CDR3 coding DNA: TGTGCCAGCACCTCGAACACCGGGGAGCTGTTTTTT.

The gene calls are TRBV5-4 and TRBJ2-7; TRBD1 aligns across 7 bases. Germline V CDR1 and CDR2: SGHNT, YYREEE (reference sequence). The CDR3 consists of 14 residues. The V segment lost 4 bases and the J segment 6 bases; nucleotides outside the gene matches: 10. The chain's CDR3 is CASSPRDRVCEQYF. The CDR3 DNA sequence: TGTGCCAGCAGCCCCCGAGACAGGGTATGCGAGCAGTACTTC.